This T cell receptor beta chain is drawn from a study of T cell repertoires in aging, cancer and after chemotherapy. Study summary: Patients with chronic lymphocytic leukemia were sampled before and after fludarabine- or bendamustine-based chemotherapy. Study outcomes and limitations: Compared with age-matched healthy donors, untreated hematological or solid cancer patients showed higher blood TCR clonality. The repertoire data cannot show anything about immunological memory following chemotherapy. Lymphoid organ infiltration in hematological cancer patients may impair thymic emigration or peripheral T cell expansion.

As to this clonotype: The antigen remains unidentified.

TRB rearrangements spanning V, D and J were amplified using mixed TRB-A/B primers. TCRdb reprocessed the multiplex PCR reads via MiXCR and lists one record per CDR3 protein. Of about 1,400 distinct CDR3 sequences listed, roughly 65% are singletons. Germline CDR1 reads MNHEY; CDR2 reads SVGAGI. The CDR3 loop spans 15 amino acids. Trimming took off 5 bases at V and 6 bases at J, with 16 bases between the two ends. Peripheral blood genomic DNA, not sorted cells or RNA, was the template. This TCR was sampled from a human donor with a blood cancer. The specimen sequenced was blood. This chain uses TRBV6-5 with TRBJ2-2; perhaps TRBD2 as D (6 bases). The CDR3 here is CASSVAGNTAGELFF. For the CDR3, the DNA is TGTGCCAGCAGTGTGGCGGGGAACACCGCCGGGGAGCTGTTTTTT.